The source of this T cell receptor (beta chain) is a study of sequential checkpoint blockade in melanoma. Treatment here: randomized to nivolumab then ipilimumab (arm A) or the reverse (arm B). No patient had prior DNA-damaging chemotherapy. Sorted cells were live CD3+CD8+, lacking CD19 and CD56, from PBMCs. V was cut by 2 bases and J by 1 base, with 9 bases left in between. Germline V lookup: CDR1 SGHDT, CDR2 YYEEEE. CDR3 size: 14 residues. Libraries were prepared by immunoSEQ multiplex PCR; TCRdb keeps only in-frame clonotypes and omits some of them. The sample shows tens of thousands of clones, roughly 81% of them seen only once.

The clonotype originates from a human donor with melanoma. This chain connects TRBV5-6 to TRBJ2-5; D gene unclear. The sample consisted of CD8+ T cells sorted from blood (inferred from file names), taken from a patient given nivolumab and ipilimumab in sequence. The CDR3 loop reads CASSFSRFQETQYF. The CDR3 DNA sequence: TGTGCCAGCAGCTTCTCCAGATTCCAAGAGACCCAGTACTTC.